This T cell receptor beta chain stems from a study of blood T cell repertoires in COVID-19 (dated by TCRdb to the early 2020s). About the full investigation: ImmuneRACE Cohort 3 recovered participants were defined by two consecutive negative NP/OP PCR tests, healthcare professional clearance, or symptom resolution. The collaborator samples originated in the United States, Italy and Spain and spanned the acute and convalescent phases of COVID-19. The prospective study material was composed of cDNA or gDNA derived from T cells, B-cell-depleted T cells, or PBMCs. The dataset comprised deeply sampled blood TCRbeta repertoires from subjects exposed to, actively infected with, or recovered from COVID-19. The repertoires were made available in a free public database intended to serve as a resource for research on the immune response to SARS-CoV-2. The samples were drawn from the first 160 participants of the ongoing ImmuneRACE study and from 950 to 1,500 subjects provided by 6 global collaborators. The sample metadata nearly always contained a de-identified subject ID, COVID-19 status, age in years and sex. HLA class I and class II types, where available, came from metadata supplied by the sample provider rather than from assay-based typing.

Participants in the prospective study were enrolled through a virtual design, were aged roughly 18 to 100 years, and lived in approximately 25 United States geographic areas. Cohort assignment in the prospective study relied on participant-reported clinical history from a screening survey and a study questionnaire. In the prospective study, mobile phlebotomists collected whole blood, serum and a nasopharyngeal or oropharyngeal swab from each participant. Over a roughly 2-month period, participants in the prospective study had the option of providing additional blood draws and questionnaires. Before DNA extraction, prospective study blood samples were shipped either frozen or at room temperature. TCRbeta CDR3 regions were amplified from genomic DNA using the immunoSEQ Assay, a bias-controlled multiplex PCR. In the original analysis: The number of nucleated cells in each sample was estimated by amplification of reference gene primers within the assay. To quantify the absolute abundance of each unique TCRbeta CDR3 rearrangement, sequence reads were collapsed and filtered. For each sample, productive Simpson clonality was calculated by taking the square root of Simpson's diversity index across productive rearrangements. The source is immuneACCESS, and TCRdb retained only in-frame sequences with V and J called. Part of the clones is not carried over; for the studies checked, unresolved V genes explain less than half of this, and the remainder is unexplained. V, J and clone size are those of that table, while D and trimming were read from the DNA. The sample yields roughly 200,000 clones; around 85% were counted once. The ten largest clonotypes hold 3% to 3.5% of the sample.

What the research found in general, with its limitations: The quantity of clinical and demographic metadata differed by source and by participant and was supplied without curation.

About this clone: The specificity of this receptor is unknown. Per-base qualities were not stored, and no clone one base away is much larger.

V and J are truncated by 6 bases and 0 bases respectively, leaving an intervening sequence of 11 bases. The CDR3 runs 14 residues from the cysteine to the phenylalanine. Only the CDR3 portion is preserved as DNA: 42 bases, with reading frame beginning at the first base. CDR1 MNHEY and CDR2 SMNVEV are derived from the germline V gene (reference sequence). The source is a woman aged 45-59 years in a cohort exposed to, infected with or recovered from COVID-19 (not recorded which). The rearranged chain carries TRBV27 and TRBJ2-5; TRBD1 is a possible D gene, resting on 5 matching bases. The sequenced material came from PBMCs or T cells enriched from blood (not recorded which). The CDR3 region: CASSPDSHQETQYF. The DNA is as follows: TGTGCCAGCAGCCCAGACAGTCACCAAGAGACCCAGTACTTC.